These 3 T cell receptor beta chains originate from one sample sequenced in a study of breast tumors, draining lymph nodes, adjacent tissues. TCRdb processed the multiplex PCR reads anew with MiXCR; each CDR3 protein has one entry. The table includes about 6,600 distinct CDR3 sequences, 43% detected once. The sample taken for sequencing was tumor-adjacent breast tissue. These receptors originate from a female donor with breast cancer. Some clones in this sample may be carry-over from other donors' samples.

The chain couples TRBV7-2 to TRBJ1-1, with 8 positions matching TRBD1. This CDR3 is 15 amino acids long. Germline V gives CDR1 SGHTA, CDR2 FQGNSA. With V trimmed by 4 bases and J by 3 bases, 7 bases remained unmatched. The CDR3: CASSYYDRGYTEAFF. CDR3 sequence (DNA): TGTGCCAGCAGCTATTATGACAGGGGTTACACTGAAGCTTTCTTT.

This clonotype is medium-sized (0.01 to 0.1%) within its sample. The V call is TRBV20-1, the J call TRBJ2-7; 9 nucleotides agree with TRBD1. Germline CDR1 is DFQATT and CDR2 is SNEGSKA (reference sequence). The CDR3 runs 15 residues. V dropped 0 bases and J dropped 3; count of bases not matched to a gene: 6. The CDR3 DNA sequence: TGCAGTGCTAGAGACCTCGGGACAGGGCACTACGAGCAGTACTTC. Protein: CSARDLGTGHYEQYF.

This clonotype was seen at least ten times. This chain connects TRBV4-3 to TRBJ2-2; no clear D. V was cut by 4 bases and J by 5 bases, with 11 bases left in between. The CDR3 loop spans 14 amino acids. CDR1 is LGHNA and CDR2 is YSLEER in the germline V gene. The CDR3 loop reads CASSPGSKTGELFF. The CDR3 nucleotides read TGCGCCAGCAGCCCTGGATCAAAGACCGGGGAGCTGTTTTTT.